These T cell receptor beta chains were read from a single sample in a study of blood T cell repertoires in COVID-19. The assay was immunoSEQ multiplex PCR, and TCRdb's table has in-frame clones only and misses some. Of about 380,000 clones listed, 70% to 90% are singletons. The sequencing sample was made of PBMCs or T cells enriched from blood (not recorded which). These receptors were obtained from a woman in her late teens or twenties who had recovered from COVID-19. The CDR3 runs from the conserved cysteine through the conserved F or W. Each record gives: J gene, D gene, clone size, V gene, CDR3 DNA, CDR3 protein. D genes are given only for firm matches. Clone size is not always given. Where it is, it says once, few, many or a class for expanded clones.

TRBJ2-7 | TRBD2 | . | TRBV9 | TGTGCCAGCAGCGTAGGCGGGAGCTCCTACGAGCAGTACTTC | CASSVGGSSYEQYF
TRBJ1-1 | . | . | TRBV29-1 | TGCAGCGCCCCAGGCTCGGTCGAAGCTTTCTTT | CSAPGSVEAFF
TRBJ2-5 | TRBD2 | once | TRBV24-1 | TGTGCCACCAGTGATTTCCCTAGCGGGGGCCCTAGGGAGACCCAGTACTTC | CATSDFPSGGPRETQYF
TRBJ2-3 | . | . | TRBV29-1 | TGCAGCGTCGATCTAGCGACGGGCACAGATACGCAGTATTTT | CSVDLATGTDTQYF
TRBJ2-7 | . | . | TRBV7-2 | TGTGCCAGCAGCTTATACAGGAACTACGAGCAGTACTTC | CASSLYRNYEQYF
TRBJ2-7 | . | . | TRBV7-2 | TGTGCCAGCAGCCCGAACATGAGGTCGGGGGAGCAGTACTTC | CASSPNMRSGEQYF
TRBJ1-3 | . | . | TRBV20-1 | TGCAGTGCTCGTGGCAAGAGTTCTGCTGGAAACACCATATATTTT | CSARGKSSAGNTIYF
TRBJ2-3 | TRBD2 | . | TRBV19 | TGTGCCAGTAGTATCGAACGGAGCGGGGGGACCAAAAGCACAGATACGCAGTATTTT | CASSIERSGGTKSTDTQYF
TRBJ1-5 | TRBD1 | few | TRBV27 | TGTGCCAGCAGGCCGGGACAGGGGGGTCCAAGCAATCAGCCCCAGCATTTT | CASRPGQGGPSNQPQHF
TRBJ1-2 | TRBD1 | few | TRBV27 | TGTGCCAGCAGCCCACAGGGGAACTATGGCTACACCTTC | CASSPQGNYGYTF
TRBJ2-1 | TRBD1 | . | TRBV11-2 | TGTGCCAGCAGAATGGACAGGCCCAATGAGCAGTTCTTC | CASRMDRPNEQFF
TRBJ1-2 | . | . | TRBV4-3 | TGCGCCAGCAGCCAAGATCCGTCGAAGACAGGCCCTCACTTC | CASSQDPSKTGPHF
TRBJ1-2 | TRBD1 | . | TRBV27 | TGTGCCAGCAGCCCAGGGGGACAGGGCCTTTACAGCTACACCTTC | CASSPGGQGLYSYTF
TRBJ1-6 | TRBD1 | . | TRBV5-1 | TGCGCCAGCAGCTTGAAGGAGGGAACGGCAGGGGGCCGTAATTCACCCCTCCACTTT | CASSLKEGTAGGRNSPLHF
TRBJ2-7 | TRBD2 | . | TRBV4-1 | TGCGCCAGCAGCCAAACCACCGGGACTAGCAGAACCTACGAGCAGTACTTC | CASSQTTGTSRTYEQYF
TRBJ2-2 | TRBD2 | . | TRBV5-1 | TGCGCCAGCAGCTCATCGGGGGGGCGGACCGGGGAGCTGTTTTTT | CASSSSGGRTGELFF
TRBJ1-2 | . | . | TRBV28 | TGTGCCAGCAGTTTAGTTAACAGTAACTATGGCTACACCTTC | CASSLVNSNYGYTF
TRBJ1-2 | . | . | TRBV6-2/TRBV6-3 | TGTGCCAGCTGCCGACAGGAGACCTATGGCTACACCTTC | CASCRQETYGYTF
TRBJ1-5 | . | . | TRBV12-3/TRBV12-4 | TGTGCCAGCAAGAGGGGCAATCAGCCCCAGCATTTT | CASKRGNQPQHF
TRBJ2-6 | TRBD1 | once | TRBV10-3 | TGTGCCATCAGTGCCAGACAGGGTATCTCTGGGGCCAACGTCCTGACTTTC | CAISARQGISGANVLTF
TRBJ1-4 | . | . | TRBV7-3 | TGTGCCAGCAGTCTAGAACAGGAAGTTCCAACTAATGAAAAACTGTTTTTT | CASSLEQEVPTNEKLFF
TRBJ2-3 | TRBD2 | . | TRBV9 | TGTGCCAGCAGCGCCGGGACTAGCGGGGGCTCCGGCACAGATACGCAGTATTTT | CASSAGTSGGSGTDTQYF
TRBJ1-5 | . | . | TRBV5-1 | TGCGCCAGCAGCGTAAGCGGGACGCGGGGCAATCAGCCCCAGCATTTT | CASSVSGTRGNQPQHF
TRBJ2-1 | TRBD2 | . | TRBV5-1 | TGCGCCAGCAGCTTGGCCGTGAGTGGACTAGCGGGGAATGAGCAGTTCTTC | CASSLAVSGLAGNEQFF
TRBJ1-3 | . | . | TRBV5-1 | TGCGCCAGCAGCCCGGGTGGTGAAGGAAACACCATATATTTT | CASSPGGEGNTIYF
TRBJ2-3 | TRBD1 | . | TRBV5-1 | TGCGCCAGCAGCCTGGGACAGGAGGCAGATACGCAGTATTTT | CASSLGQEADTQYF
TRBJ2-5 | TRBD2 | . | TRBV2 | TGTGCCAGCATTATGGGAGACACTAGCGGAGAGACCCAGTACTTC | CASIMGDTSGETQYF
TRBJ2-7 | . | . | TRBV5-1 | TGCGCCAGCAAGGAGGGCTACGAGCAGTACTTC | CASKEGYEQYF
TRBJ1-5 | . | . | TRBV27 | TGTGCCAGCAGTTTACGACAGGGCAATCAGCCCCAGCATTTT | CASSLRQGNQPQHF
TRBJ2-7 | . | . | TRBV7-9 | TGTGCCAGCAGCCCCCCCGGGGGGCCCTACGAGCAGTACTTC | CASSPPGGPYEQYF
TRBJ2-3 | . | . | TRBV4-2 | TGTGCCAGCAGCCAAGACTTAACGGGGGGCCCAGATACGCAGTATTTT | CASSQDLTGGPDTQYF
TRBJ2-7 | . | once | TRBV6-5 | TGTGCCAGCAGTTACGACAGTTCCTACGAGCAGTACTTC | CASSYDSSYEQYF
TRBJ2-7 | TRBD1 | . | TRBV29-1 | TGCAGCGTACAGGGGGGACGGGGCTACGAGCAGTACTTC | CSVQGGRGYEQYF
TRBJ2-1 | TRBD2 | . | TRBV19 | TGTGCCAGTAGTACGGGACTAGACTGGGGTGAGCAGTTCTTC | CASSTGLDWGEQFF
TRBJ1-5 | . | once | TRBV7-2 | TGTGCCAGCAGCTCCTTGAGGGATCAGCCCCAGCATTTT | CASSSLRDQPQHF
TRBJ1-6 | . | . | TRBV19 | TGTGCCAGTAGTATGGGGACTCATAATTCACCCCTCCACTTT | CASSMGTHNSPLHF
TRBJ2-7 | . | . | TRBV12-3/TRBV12-4 | TGTGCCAGCACCCACGACAGCTACGAGCAGTACTTC | CASTHDSYEQYF